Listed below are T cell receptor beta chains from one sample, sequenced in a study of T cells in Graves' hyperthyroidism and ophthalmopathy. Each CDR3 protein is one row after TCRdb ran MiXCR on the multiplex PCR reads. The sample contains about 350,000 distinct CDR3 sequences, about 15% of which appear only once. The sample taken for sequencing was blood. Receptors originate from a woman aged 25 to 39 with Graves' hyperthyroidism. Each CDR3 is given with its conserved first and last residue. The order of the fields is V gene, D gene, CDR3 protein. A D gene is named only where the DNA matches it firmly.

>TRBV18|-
CASSPRADYEQYF
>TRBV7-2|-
CASSPDSKQFF
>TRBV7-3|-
CASSLGHGTDTQYF
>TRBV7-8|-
CASSLWGDRTTGELFF
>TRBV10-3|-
CAISDPRAETQYF
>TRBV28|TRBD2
CAYTDRRAGGETQYF
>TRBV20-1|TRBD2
CSARDRTSGGYNEQFF
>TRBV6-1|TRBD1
CASSLDRDGYTF
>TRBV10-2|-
CALGLGYNEQFF
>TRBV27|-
CASRPGELFF
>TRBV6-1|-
CASSEGSTVSYEQYF
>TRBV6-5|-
CASSYSNHPILYEQYF
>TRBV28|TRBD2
CASRLYSGRDYEQYF
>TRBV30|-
CAWSVAEKLFF
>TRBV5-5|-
CASTPIGTWSEQYF
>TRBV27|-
CASSLNGGSNTGELFF
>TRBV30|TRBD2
CAWSFLGGRINEQYF
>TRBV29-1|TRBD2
CSAKAGGSTDTQYF
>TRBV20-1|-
CSASAYGNWGNEQFF
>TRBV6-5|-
CASSILLRGLTYNEQFF